This entry lists 22 T cell receptor beta chains sequenced from one sample in a study of T-cell memory formation after mild COVID-19. One entry per CDR3 protein, called by TCRdb with MiXCR from the 5' RACE reads. The repertoire has 250,000 to 300,000 distinct CDR3 sequences, over 15% of them found once; the top ten carry 20% to 25%. Input material: PBMCs or a T cell subset sorted from them (not recorded which). Source of these receptors: a man younger than 35 who had mild COVID-19 (a few samples of this study predate the infection). Cell type and time point are not known.

This clonotype was recorded many times. The chain has TRBV15 and TRBJ1-2; TRBD1 agrees at 8 bases. J was trimmed by 4 bases and V by 4 bases; bases with no gene match: 5. Germline assignment: CDR1 LNHNV and CDR2 YYDKDF (reference sequence). The CDR3 has 14 amino acids. DNA for the CDR3: TGTGCCACCAGCAAAAGGGGACAGGTCTATGGCTACACCTTC. Translation: CATSKRGQVYGYTF.

Written as DNA, the CDR3 is TGTGCCAGCAGCGTCTATACGACAGGGGGCTTAGAGACCCAGTACTTC. It translates to CASSVYTTGGLETQYF. This chain uses TRBV9 with TRBJ2-5; the match to TRBD1 covers 10 bases. The CDR3 has 16 residues. Germline assignment: CDR1 SGDLS and CDR2 YYNGEE. The J segment lost 4 bases and the V segment lost 2 bases, leaving 8 bases of the junction unmatched.

This clonotype occurred a few times. The J gene is TRBJ1-5, the V gene TRBV12-3 or TRBV12-4, with a weak D call TRBD1 (5 bases). CDR3 length: 14 residues. Trimming removed 6 bases at V and 3 bases at J, with 12 bases between. Here the CDR3 DNA reads TGTGCCAGCAGGGCGGGACCCATCAATCAGCCCCAGCATTTT. Translation gives CASRAGPINQPQHF.

This clonotype was recorded at least ten times. The chain recombines TRBV20-1 with TRBJ1-1; D remains unclear. Trimming cost V 4 bases and J 1 base, with 7 bases left between them. The CDR3 is 12 amino acids. Looked up from germline, CDR1 is DFQATT and CDR2 is SNEGSKA (reference sequence). CDR3 coding DNA: TGCAGTGCTATAGAGACGAACACTGAAGCTTTCTTT. Amino acid sequence: CSAIETNTEAFF.

This clonotype was seen at least ten times. The genes are TRBV6-1 and TRBJ2-5; TRBD2 might be the D (6 bases). V lost 6 bases and J 2 bases, leaving 10 bases between the germline ends. The CDR3 runs to 13 residues. The V gene's germline CDR1 is MNHNS and CDR2 SASEGT. CDR3 sequence reads: CASRRGPQETQYF. Here the CDR3 DNA reads TGTGCCAGCAGGCGGGGTCCGCAAGAGACCCAGTACTTC.

The chain couples TRBV6-6 to TRBJ2-6; D is uncertain. Germline CDR1 is MNHNY and CDR2 is SVGAGI (reference sequence). Deletions cut 8 bases from V and 3 bases from J, with 8 bases between. The CDR3 consists of 13 residues. The DNA for the CDR3 is TGTGCCAGCTTGGCCGGTGGGGCCAACGTCCTGACTTTC. It translates to CASLAGGANVLTF.

This clonotype showed up just a few times. The genes are TRBV6-5 and TRBJ2-7; 12 bases align to TRBD2. Germline values: CDR1 MNHEY, CDR2 SVGAGI. J lost 5 bases, V lost 8 bases, and 13 bases had no gene match. The CDR3 is 16 amino acids. CDR3 sequence reads: CASSPLTSGGNDEQYF. The CDR3 DNA reads as TGTGCCAGCTCCCCCCTGACTAGCGGGGGAAACGACGAGCAGTACTTC.

This clonotype was seen more than once but under ten times. The chain has TRBV29-1 and TRBJ1-1; D possibly corresponds to TRBD1 (5 bases). V dropped 7 bases and J dropped 1 base, with 10 bases sitting between them. The length of the CDR3 is 12 residues. Germline V gene data show CDR1 as SQVTM and CDR2 as ANQGSEA. CDR3 DNA sequence: TGCAGCGCGCAGGGCGCGAACACTGAAGCTTTCTTT. As protein: CSAQGANTEAFF.

This chain links TRBV4-2 with TRBJ2-1, with 10 bases that match TRBD2. V lost 0 bases and J lost 4; bases outside the gene matches: 6. Germline values: CDR1 LGHNA, CDR2 YNFKEQ. The CDR3 is 17 residues long. The CDR3 here is CASSQELAGLSYNEQFF. The CDR3 DNA is TGTGCCAGCAGCCAAGAACTAGCGGGGCTTTCATACAATGAGCAGTTCTTC.

This clonotype has a handful of counts. This chain uses TRBV5-5 with TRBJ2-2, with 7 bases that match TRBD1. Germline V gives CDR1 SGHKS, CDR2 YYEKEE (reference sequence). This CDR3 is built from 16 residues. Trimming removed 5 bases from V and 0 bases from J; junction bases left unmatched: 7. DNA for the CDR3: TGTGCCAGCAGAAAGGGACAGCGACCGAACACCGGGGAGCTGTTTTTT. Protein sequence: CASRKGQRPNTGELFF.

The table lists this clonotype with a few counts. This chain joins TRBV5-1 and TRBJ2-5, with unresolved D. Trimming took 1 base from V and 3 from J, leaving 10 bases between them. Germline assignment: CDR1 SGHRS and CDR2 YFSETQ. This CDR3 comprises 14 residues. CDR3 sequence: CASSLWSKEETQYF. In DNA, the CDR3 is TGCGCCAGCAGCTTGTGGTCGAAAGAAGAGACCCAGTACTTC.

The chain has TRBV4-2 and TRBJ1-2; D is possibly TRBD1 (5 bases). Germline V gives CDR1 LGHNA, CDR2 YNFKEQ. Trimming removed 6 bases at V and 4 bases at J, with 18 bases between. The CDR3 totals 15 residues. The CDR3 nucleotides are TGTGCCAGCAGACTCGTCGGGGGGTCCCTCTATGGCTACACCTTC. Translation: CASRLVGGSLYGYTF.

The gene calls are TRBV5-1 and TRBJ1-6, with D uncertain. Germline loops: CDR1 SGHRS, CDR2 YFSETQ. V dropped 0 bases and J dropped 5 bases, with 9 bases sitting between them. The CDR3 is 15 amino acids. The CDR3 is CASSLGDLNNSPLHF. Written as DNA, the CDR3 is TGCGCCAGCAGCTTGGGAGACTTGAATAATTCACCCCTCCACTTT.

This clonotype was counted only a few times. At one end, the junction sequence differs from germline, possibly due to a read error. The chain combines TRBV5-6 with TRBJ2-7; D ambiguous. This CDR3 has 15 amino acids. Germline CDR1 is SGHDT and CDR2 is YYEEEE. The CDR3 spells CARSLVGSQLYEQYF. In nucleotides, the CDR3 is TGTGCCAGGAGCTTGGTGGGCAGTCAGCTTTACGAGCAGTACTTC.

The chain employs TRBV6-2 or TRBV6-3 and TRBJ2-7; D is unresolved. Trimming removed 2 bases at V and 0 bases at J, with 14 bases between. The germline V gene encodes CDR1 MNHEY and CDR2 SVGEGT. The CDR3 sequence is 16 residues long. The DNA of the CDR3 is TGTGCCAGCAGTTACCTAAGACCTTTCAGCTCCTACGAGCAGTACTTC. It encodes CASSYLRPFSSYEQYF.

The chain links TRBV7-8 to TRBJ2-7; D is perhaps TRBD2 (5 bases). CDR3 length equals 16 residues. V was clipped by 5 bases and J by 0 bases, with 17 bases between them. Germline assignment: CDR1 SGHVS and CDR2 FQNEAQ. In DNA, the CDR3 is TGTGCCAGCAGCCCTACTGGACTTTCCAGCTCCTACGAGCAGTACTTC. This translates into CASSPTGLSSSYEQYF.

The rearrangement uses TRBV7-2 and TRBJ2-3; either TRBD1 or TRBD2 may supply D (5 bases each). The CDR3 is 16 residues long. Germline V gives CDR1 SGHTA, CDR2 FQGNSA. V lost 0 bases to trimming and J lost 2 bases, with 12 bases between them. The CDR3: CASSLAGQTTTDTQYF. The CDR3 DNA sequence: TGTGCCAGCAGCTTAGCGGGGCAGACTACCACAGATACGCAGTATTTT.

This clonotype was picked up a small number of times. The CDR3, as DNA: TGTGCCTCCCGGACCGGGGTGACCTACGAGCAGTACGTC. It is translated as CASRTGVTYEQYV. This sequence joins TRBV6-1 and TRBJ2-7; tentatively, D is TRBD2 (5 bases). Looked up from germline, CDR1 is MNHNS and CDR2 is SASEGT. Trimming stripped 11 bases from V and 2 bases from J, with 16 bases between. The CDR3 has 13 residues.

The V gene is TRBV14, the J gene TRBJ2-7, with D unclear. This CDR3 has 14 residues. Germline CDR1 reads SGHDN; CDR2 reads FVKESK. With 0 bases removed from V and 0 bases from J, the gap between germline ends came to 6 bases. CDR3 amino acids: CASSQDSLSYEQYV. In DNA form, the CDR3 reads TGTGCCAGCAGCCAAGATTCGCTCTCCTACGAGCAGTACGTC.

This clonotype was counted a few times. The chain recombines TRBV27 with TRBJ2-7, with a tentative D call TRBD1 (6 bases). From germline, CDR1 is MNHEY and CDR2 SMNVEV (reference sequence). Trimming took off 5 bases at V and 6 bases at J, with 11 bases between the two ends. The CDR3 sequence is 12 residues long. The CDR3 spells CASSLVGGEQYV. The CDR3 nucleotides are TGTGCCAGCAGTCTGGTAGGGGGCGAGCAGTACGTC.

The V and J genes are TRBV7-2 and TRBJ2-5; weak D call: TRBD1 (6 bases). Trimming cost V 4 bases and J 4 bases, with 19 bases left between them. CDR3 size: 16 residues. Germline loops: CDR1 SGHTA, CDR2 FQGNSA. The CDR3 DNA follows: TGTGCCAGCAGCTCCGGACTTGGGGGCGGAGGAGAGACCCAGTACTTC. Protein product: CASSSGLGGGGETQYF.

The V gene is TRBV5-4, the J gene TRBJ2-1; TRBD2 matches at 9 bases. CDR3 size: 15 residues. Unmatched junction bases numbered 9, after V lost 4 bases and J lost 7 bases. Germline V CDR1 and CDR2: SGHNT, YYREEE (reference sequence). The DNA for the CDR3 is TGTGCCAGCAGCCCCGATAGCGGGGGCCTTAATGAGCAGTTCTTC. This codes for CASSPDSGGLNEQFF.